A selection of T cell receptor beta chains follows, all from one sample in a study of CD4 T cells in relation to SARS-CoV-2 and coronaviruses. Data came from immunoSEQ multiplex PCR; TCRdb stores just in-frame clones and leaves some out. The data contain about 38,000 clones, roughly 88% of them singletons. Sequencing was done on a sample of memory CD4+ T cells from PBMCs. The receptor set was obtained from an adult with COVID-19. The CDR3 runs from the conserved cysteine through the conserved F or W. The order of the fields is J gene, V gene, clone size, CDR3 protein. Expanded clones get a size class; other rows say once, few or many, or leave the size out.

J gene: TRBJ2-2; V gene: TRBV5-1; clone size: NA; CDR3 protein: CASSAREPGELFF
J gene: TRBJ1-1; V gene: TRBV12-3/TRBV12-4; clone size: NA; CDR3 protein: CASTLMGTEAFF
J gene: TRBJ2-7; V gene: TRBV6-5; clone size: NA; CDR3 protein: CASSSGIYEQYF
J gene: TRBJ1-1; V gene: TRBV28; clone size: NA; CDR3 protein: CASSLGTEAFF
J gene: TRBJ2-3; V gene: TRBV11-3; clone size: NA; CDR3 protein: CASSSGLAGGADTQYF
J gene: TRBJ1-2; V gene: TRBV4-3; clone size: NA; CDR3 protein: CASSQAPGQVGGYTF
J gene: TRBJ2-1; V gene: TRBV30; clone size: few; CDR3 protein: CAWSVSPGQAYNEQFF
J gene: TRBJ2-5; V gene: TRBV19; clone size: NA; CDR3 protein: CASSIDRGWETQYF
J gene: TRBJ1-3; V gene: TRBV4-1; clone size: NA; CDR3 protein: CASSQVGDRGNTIYF
J gene: TRBJ2-2; V gene: TRBV7-2; clone size: NA; CDR3 protein: CASSFRANTGELFF
J gene: TRBJ2-7; V gene: TRBV10-3; clone size: NA; CDR3 protein: CAIMTGGSHEQYF
J gene: TRBJ1-2; V gene: TRBV2; clone size: NA; CDR3 protein: CASSRGGHDSYGYTF
J gene: TRBJ1-3; V gene: TRBV19; clone size: NA; CDR3 protein: CASSPGQVLDTIYF
J gene: TRBJ1-2; V gene: TRBV19; clone size: NA; CDR3 protein: CASTPRDRDGYTF
J gene: TRBJ2-7; V gene: TRBV12-3/TRBV12-4; clone size: NA; CDR3 protein: CASSLPGAVQYF
J gene: TRBJ1-1; V gene: TRBV16; clone size: NA; CDR3 protein: CASSQSTRTEAFF
J gene: TRBJ2-6; V gene: TRBV11-3; clone size: NA; CDR3 protein: CASTFGANVLTF
J gene: TRBJ2-7; V gene: TRBV30; clone size: NA; CDR3 protein: CAWPPWGGPTYEQYF
J gene: TRBJ2-3; V gene: TRBV6-4; clone size: NA; CDR3 protein: CASSSRDTQYF
J gene: TRBJ1-2; V gene: TRBV30; clone size: NA; CDR3 protein: CAWSPFSGYTF
J gene: TRBJ2-3; V gene: TRBV5-1; clone size: NA; CDR3 protein: CASSSSVGAGDTQYF
J gene: TRBJ2-1; V gene: TRBV9; clone size: NA; CDR3 protein: CASSVVASGGVNEQFF
J gene: TRBJ1-2; V gene: TRBV2; clone size: NA; CDR3 protein: CASTGPGTGGIYGYTF
J gene: TRBJ2-1; V gene: TRBV29-1; clone size: NA; CDR3 protein: CSASLAGGVLYNEQFF
J gene: TRBJ2-2; V gene: TRBV20-1; clone size: NA; CDR3 protein: CSASLGGRVGELFF
J gene: TRBJ1-5; V gene: TRBV7-8; clone size: NA; CDR3 protein: CASSFVGDQPQHF
J gene: TRBJ2-2; V gene: TRBV18; clone size: NA; CDR3 protein: CASSPTGTLSTGELFF
J gene: TRBJ1-1; V gene: TRBV5-1; clone size: NA; CDR3 protein: CASSSGQGRTEAFF
J gene: TRBJ1-5; V gene: TRBV30; clone size: NA; CDR3 protein: CAWRGFLRQPQHF
J gene: TRBJ1-4; V gene: TRBV19; clone size: once; CDR3 protein: CASSSQARGGSNEKLFF
J gene: TRBJ2-7; V gene: TRBV14; clone size: NA; CDR3 protein: CASSQEQAGIWKQYF
J gene: TRBJ1-2; V gene: TRBV6-5; clone size: NA; CDR3 protein: CASSPLSGTFYGYTF
J gene: TRBJ2-3; V gene: TRBV11-2; clone size: NA; CDR3 protein: CASSLGSSSTDTQYF
J gene: TRBJ1-6; V gene: TRBV10-3; clone size: NA; CDR3 protein: CAISESTGAKNSPLHF
J gene: TRBJ2-5; V gene: TRBV18; clone size: NA; CDR3 protein: CASSSGQGGRETQYF
J gene: TRBJ2-2; V gene: TRBV11-3; clone size: NA; CDR3 protein: CASSSVQGAKRELFF
J gene: TRBJ2-5; V gene: TRBV30; clone size: NA; CDR3 protein: CAWSSDRGTRETQYF
J gene: TRBJ2-3; V gene: TRBV18; clone size: NA; CDR3 protein: CASSPVQGGTDTQYF
J gene: TRBJ2-3; V gene: TRBV11-2; clone size: NA; CDR3 protein: CASSLFLTDTQYF
J gene: TRBJ1-3; V gene: TRBV11-2; clone size: NA; CDR3 protein: CASSQTKGNTIYF
J gene: TRBJ2-7; V gene: TRBV5-1; clone size: NA; CDR3 protein: CASKAGSYEQYF